This T cell receptor beta chain was retrieved from a study of cytomegalovirus exposure and HLA in healthy donors. Broader study findings: The study labeled 170 or so TCR beta chains cytomegalovirus-associated.

PCR primers comprised 60 Vbeta and 13 Jbeta primers. TCRdb's table, derived via immunoSEQ multiplex PCR, lists solely in-frame clones and lacks some. The data show 120,000 or so clones, over 65% seen once. The CDR3 extends over 13 amino acids. V lost 3 bases to trimming and J lost 2 bases, with 6 bases between them. Per the germline V gene, CDR1 is LNHDA and CDR2 is SQIVND (reference sequence). A remark on this clone: Its antigen is unknown.

Sample: PBMCs. The TCR sequence derives from a man between 18 and 29 years old in good health and CMV-seronegative. The chain combines TRBV19 with TRBJ2-3; possibly TRBD2 for D (5 bases). CDR3 sequence reads: CASSIGVTDTQYF. CDR3 coding DNA: TGTGCCAGTAGTATCGGGGTCACAGATACGCAGTATTTT.